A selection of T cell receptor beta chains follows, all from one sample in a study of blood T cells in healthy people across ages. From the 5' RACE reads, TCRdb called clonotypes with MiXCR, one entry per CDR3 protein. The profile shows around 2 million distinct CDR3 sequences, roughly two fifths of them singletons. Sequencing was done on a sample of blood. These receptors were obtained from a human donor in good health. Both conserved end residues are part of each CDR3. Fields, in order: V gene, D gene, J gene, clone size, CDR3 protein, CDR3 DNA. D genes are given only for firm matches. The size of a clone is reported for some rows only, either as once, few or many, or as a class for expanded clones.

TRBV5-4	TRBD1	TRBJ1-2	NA	CASSLGTGKNYGYTF	TGTGCCAGCAGCTTGGGGACAGGGAAGAACTATGGCTACACCTTC
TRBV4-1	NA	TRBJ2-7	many	CASSLGRTNYEQYF	TGTGCCAGCAGCTTAGGCAGGACCAACTACGAGCAGTACTTC
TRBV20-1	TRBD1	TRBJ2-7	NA	CSAPPTGGVEQYF	TGCAGTGCTCCCCCGACAGGGGGTGTCGAGCAGTACTTC
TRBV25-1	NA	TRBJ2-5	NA	CASTVPLRNEQYF	TGTGCCAGCACCGTCCCCCTGAGGAATGAGCAGTACTTC
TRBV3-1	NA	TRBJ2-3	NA	CASSQVRDTQYF	TGTGCCAGCAGCCAAGTTCGAGATACGCAGTATTTT
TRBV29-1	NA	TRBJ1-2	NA	CSVEHNLSGYTF	TGCAGCGTTGAACACAATCTTAGTGGCTACACCTTC
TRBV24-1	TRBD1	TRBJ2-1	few	CATSDPGQGSNNEQFF	TGTGCCACCAGTGACCCAGGACAGGGGTCAAACAATGAGCAGTTCTTC
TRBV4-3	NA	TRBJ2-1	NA	CASSPSATDLDLEQFF	TGCGCCAGCAGCCCTTCAGCGACAGATCTGGATCTGGAGCAGTTCTTC
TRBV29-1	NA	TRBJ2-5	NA	CSVDRGWQVQETQYF	TGCAGCGTTGATCGGGGTTGGCAGGTTCAAGAGACCCAGTACTTC
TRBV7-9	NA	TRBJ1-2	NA	CASSLAASYTF	TGTGCCAGCAGCTTAGCGGCGAGCTACACCTTC
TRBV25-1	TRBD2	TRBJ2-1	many	CASSESLAGYNEQFF	TGTGCCAGCAGTGAATCTCTAGCGGGGTACAATGAGCAGTTCTTC
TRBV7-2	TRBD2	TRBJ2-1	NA	CAGSLAAGAGGQFF	TGTGCCGGCAGCTTAGCAGCGGGGGCCGGTGGGCAGTTCTTC
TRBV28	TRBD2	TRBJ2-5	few	CASSFSIWGGPETQYF	TGTGCCAGCAGTTTTAGTATATGGGGGGGTCCAGAGACCCAGTACTTC
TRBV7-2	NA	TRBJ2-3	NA	CASSLAGTESTDTQYF	TGTGCCAGCAGCTTAGCCGGGACGGAAAGCACAGATACGCAGTATTTT
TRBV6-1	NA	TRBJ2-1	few	CASSERIGPPFNEQFF	TGTGCCAGCAGTGAGAGGATCGGGCCCCCCTTCAATGAGCAGTTCTTC
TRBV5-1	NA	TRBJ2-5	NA	CASSLVVGAHQETQYF	TGCGCCAGCAGCTTGGTTGTAGGGGCCCACCAAGAGACCCAGTACTTC
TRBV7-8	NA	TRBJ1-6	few	CASSLNRDPNSPLHF	TGTGCCAGCAGCTTAAACAGGGATCCTAATTCACCCCTCCACTTT
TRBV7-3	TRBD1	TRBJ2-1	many	CASSLRTGGVNEQFF	TGTGCCAGCAGCCTACGGACAGGGGGTGTAAATGAGCAGTTCTTC
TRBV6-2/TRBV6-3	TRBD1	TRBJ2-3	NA	CASSYSEDRLSDTQYF	TGTGCCAGCAGTTACTCGGAGGACAGGTTATCAGATACGCAGTATTTT
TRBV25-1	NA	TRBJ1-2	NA	CASSEYRGAGNNYGYTF	TGTGCCAGCAGTGAATATCGTGGGGCAGGCAATAACTATGGCTACACCTTC
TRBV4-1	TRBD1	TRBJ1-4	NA	CASSPGDRRGDEKLFF	TGCGCCAGCAGCCCGGGGGACCGCAGGGGGGATGAAAAACTGTTTTTT
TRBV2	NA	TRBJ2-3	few	CASSQRQGGVDTQYF	TGTGCCAGCAGTCAGCGCCAGGGGGGAGTAGATACGCAGTATTTT
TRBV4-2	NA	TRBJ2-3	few	CASSQEEHLTDTQYF	TGTGCCAGCAGCCAAGAAGAACACCTCACAGATACGCAGTATTTT
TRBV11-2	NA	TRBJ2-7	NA	CASSFNRGPSYEQYF	TGTGCCAGCAGCTTTAATAGGGGTCCGTCTTACGAGCAGTACTTC
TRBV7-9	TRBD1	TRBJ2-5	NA	CASSDQGTAPQETQYF	TGTGCCAGCAGCGATCAAGGGACAGCCCCACAAGAGACCCAGTACTTC
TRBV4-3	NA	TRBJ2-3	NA	CASSQDEMRTQYF	TGCGCCAGCAGCCAAGATGAGATGAGGACGCAGTATTTT
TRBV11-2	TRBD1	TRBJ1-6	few	CASSFPSGTASSPLHF	TGTGCCAGCAGCTTCCCCTCCGGGACAGCTTCTTCACCCCTCCACTTT
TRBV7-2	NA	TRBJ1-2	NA	CASSEDTNNYGYTF	TGTGCCAGCAGCGAGGACACGAATAACTATGGCTACACCTTC
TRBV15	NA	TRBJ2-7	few	CATSRVAGGYEQYF	TGTGCCACCAGCAGAGTTGCTGGGGGCTACGAGCAGTACTTC
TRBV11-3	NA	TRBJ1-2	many	CASSFPGGYGYTF	TGTGCCAGCAGTTTCCCCGGGGGCTATGGCTACACCTTC
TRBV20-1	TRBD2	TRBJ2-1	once	CSARDSPGLAGNEQFF	TGCAGTGCTAGAGATTCTCCGGGACTAGCAGGCAATGAGCAGTTCTTC
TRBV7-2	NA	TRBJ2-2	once	CASSLGLWGDNTGELFF	TGTGCCAGCAGCTTAGGGTTGTGGGGTGATAACACCGGGGAGCTGTTTTTT
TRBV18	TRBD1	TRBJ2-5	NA	CASSFDRGSEETQYF	TGTGCCAGCTCATTTGACAGGGGGTCGGAAGAGACCCAGTACTTC
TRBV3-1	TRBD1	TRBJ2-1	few	CASSRWTGGSDEQFF	TGTGCCAGCAGCCGCTGGACAGGGGGCTCGGATGAGCAGTTCTTC
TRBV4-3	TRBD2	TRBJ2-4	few	CASSQIRTSGGAGNIQYF	TGCGCCAGCAGCCAAATTCGCACTAGCGGGGGGGCCGGTAACATTCAGTACTTC
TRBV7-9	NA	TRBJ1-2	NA	CASSPTGYMGGYTF	TGTGCCAGCAGCCCCACAGGCTATATGGGAGGCTACACCTTC
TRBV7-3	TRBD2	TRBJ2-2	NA	CASSSRPRTSGGATGELFF	TGTGCCAGCAGCTCTCGCCCCCGGACTAGCGGGGGGGCGACCGGGGAGCTGTTTTTT
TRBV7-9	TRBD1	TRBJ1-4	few	CASSPGGVIPFF	TGTGCCAGCAGCCCAGGGGGAGTGATTCCGTTTTTT
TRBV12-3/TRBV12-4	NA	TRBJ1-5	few	CASSPINQPQHF	TGTGCCAGCAGTCCCATTAATCAGCCCCAGCATTTT
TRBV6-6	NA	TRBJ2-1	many	CASSPTGARNEQFF	TGTGCCAGCAGCCCCACGGGGGCAAGAAATGAGCAGTTCTTC
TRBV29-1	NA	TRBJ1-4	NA	CRPGAINEKLFF	TGCAGACCTGGCGCTATCAATGAAAAACTGTTTTTT
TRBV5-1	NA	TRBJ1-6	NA	CASSSGEIESPRHF	TGCGCCAGCAGCTCAGGGGAGATAGAATCACCCCGCCACTTT
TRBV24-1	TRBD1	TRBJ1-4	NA	CATTGQATNEKLFF	TGTGCCACCACCGGACAGGCAACTAATGAAAAACTGTTTTTT
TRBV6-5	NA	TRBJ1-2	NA	CASSYLDRTSGYTF	TGTGCCAGCAGTTACCTAGACAGAACCTCCGGCTACACCTTC
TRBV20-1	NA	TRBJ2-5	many	CSAMTGTMETQYF	TGCAGTGCTATGACCGGGACGATGGAGACCCAGTACTTC
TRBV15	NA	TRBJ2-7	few	CATSGYGTGYEQYF	TGTGCCACCAGCGGGTATGGGACCGGCTACGAGCAGTACTTC
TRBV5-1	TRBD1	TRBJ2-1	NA	CASSLPGTDSAYNEQFF	TGCGCCAGCAGCTTGCCAGGGACAGATAGCGCCTACAATGAGCAGTTCTTC
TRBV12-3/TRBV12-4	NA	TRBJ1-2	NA	CASSGTTSGYTF	TGTGCCAGCTCCGGGACAACTTCTGGCTACACCTTC
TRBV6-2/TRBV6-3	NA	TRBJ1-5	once	CASRSNRREADYSNQPQHF	TGTGCCAGCAGATCGAATCGACGCGAGGCAGACTATAGCAATCAGCCCCAGCATTTT
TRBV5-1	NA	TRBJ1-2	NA	CASSLNDRSTNYGYTF	TGCGCCAGCAGCTTAAATGACAGGAGCACTAACTATGGCTACACCTTC
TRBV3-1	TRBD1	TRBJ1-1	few	CASSQGDSYTEAFF	TGTGCCAGCAGCCAGGGGGACAGTTACACTGAAGCTTTCTTT
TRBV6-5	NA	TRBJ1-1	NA	CASSYSRGPEAFF	TGTGCCAGCAGTTACTCGCGGGGGCCTGAAGCTTTCTTT
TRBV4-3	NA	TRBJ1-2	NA	CASSQVAGVGHGYTF	TGCGCCAGCAGCCAAGTTGCAGGGGTCGGCCATGGCTACACCTTC